Listed below are T cell receptor beta chains from one sample, sequenced in a study of cytomegalovirus exposure and HLA in healthy donors. Profiling relied on immunoSEQ multiplex PCR, and the TCRdb table lists in-frame clones only, not all of them. The sample includes about 120,000 clones, around 90% of them seen just once. Material for sequencing was PBMCs. These receptors all come from a woman younger than 30 in good health and CMV-seronegative. Each CDR3 is given with its conserved first and last residue. D genes are given only for firm matches. Clone size is given for some rows only: seen once, a few or many times, or a class if the clone is expanded.

j_call v_call clone_size d_call cdr3_nt cdr3_aa
TRBJ2-1 TRBV27 . TRBD1 TGTGCCAGCAGCGAAGCCACAGGGGGGCCCTACAATGAGCAGTTCTTC CASSEATGGPYNEQFF
TRBJ1-2 TRBV6-6 . TRBD1 TGTGCCAGCAGTTACCTTGACAGGGCGTGGGGCTACACCTTC CASSYLDRAWGYTF
TRBJ1-5 TRBV7-2 . . TGTGCCAGCAGCTTATCCGGTCGTTGGAATCAGCCCCAGCATTTT CASSLSGRWNQPQHF
TRBJ1-2 TRBV10-3 . TRBD1 TGTGCCATCAGTGACCCCGGACAGGGTGGAGATGGCTACACCTTC CAISDPGQGGDGYTF
TRBJ2-1 TRBV28 once TRBD2 TGTGCCAGCAGTTCTCCGACTAGCGGGGGGTACAATGAGCAGTTCTTC CASSSPTSGGYNEQFF
TRBJ1-1 TRBV6-6 . . TGTGCCAGCAGTAATAACAGGCTAGGGGACACTGAAGCTTTCTTT CASSNNRLGDTEAFF
TRBJ2-1 TRBV5-1 . . TGCGCCAGCAGTGACTCTCCTAGCTCCTACAATGAGCAGTTCTTC CASSDSPSSYNEQFF
TRBJ2-6 TRBV6-1 . TRBD1 TGTGCCAGCAGTGACTTACAGGGGGACTCGTCTGGGGCCAACGTCCTGACTTTC CASSDLQGDSSGANVLTF
TRBJ1-3 TRBV7-2 . . TGTGCCAGCAGGAAGCCCCCCGCCGGGTCTGGAAACACCATATATTTT CASRKPPAGSGNTIYF
TRBJ1-1 TRBV28 . TRBD1 TGTGCCAGCAGCAACGGACAGGGAGGCACTGAAGCTTTCTTT CASSNGQGGTEAFF
TRBJ1-5 TRBV19 . . TGTGCCAGTAGTGGGACATCAAGCCGAAGTAGCAATCAGCCCCAGCATTTT CASSGTSSRSSNQPQHF
TRBJ2-3 TRBV19 . . TGTGCCAGTAGTATGATGACAGGTGCAGATACGCAGTATTTT CASSMMTGADTQYF
TRBJ2-7 TRBV7-2 few TRBD2 TGTGCCAGCAGCTCCCCGAGGACTAGCGGGAATTACGAGCAGTACTTC CASSSPRTSGNYEQYF
TRBJ1-5 TRBV5-1 . TRBD1 TGCGCCAGCAGCCCGGGACAGGGGTGGGATCAGCCCCAGCATTTT CASSPGQGWDQPQHF
TRBJ2-7 TRBV7-8 . . TGTGCCAGCAGCTTACGCGGTACTCAGTTGACCTACGAGCAGTACTTC CASSLRGTQLTYEQYF
TRBJ1-3 TRBV4-1 . . TGCGCCAGCAGCCTAACCCCGGCGGTGTATGGAAACACCATATATTTT CASSLTPAVYGNTIYF
TRBJ1-4 TRBV18 . TRBD1 TGTGCCAGCTCACTGGCGGGACAGGCAGATGAAAAACTGTTTTTT CASSLAGQADEKLFF